Below are 18 T cell receptor beta chains sequenced from a single sample in a study of cytomegalovirus exposure and HLA in healthy donors. PCR was performed using 60 Vbeta and 13 Jbeta primers. Sequencing was performed with immunoSEQ multiplex PCR; in TCRdb, only in-frame clones are kept and a portion is missing. The sample yields roughly 73,000 clones, around 78% seen once. Sequenced material: PBMCs. The receptors were gathered from a man in his forties or fifties in good health and CMV-seronegative.

This clone was observed a single time. This chain joins TRBV27 and TRBJ1-4; 10 nucleotides line up with TRBD1. The germline gives CDR1 MNHEY, CDR2 SMNVEV (reference sequence). After removal of 5 bases from V and 5 bases from J, the junction contained 5 bases not matched to a gene. The CDR3 sequence is 15 residues long. The CDR3 DNA follows: TGTGCCAGCAGTCGACCGGGACAGGGGAATGAAAAACTGTTTTTT. It translates to CASSRPGQGNEKLFF.

This clone was found once. The V and J genes are TRBV7-6 and TRBJ2-1; D perhaps matches TRBD1 (5 bases). The CDR3 runs to 14 residues. V lost 0 bases to trimming and J lost 6 bases, with 9 bases between them. Germline assignment: CDR1 SGHVS and CDR2 FNYEAQ. CDR3 DNA: TGTGCCAGCAGCTTAGCCAGGGTTATCAATGAGCAGTTCTTC. This encodes CASSLARVINEQFF.

The V call is TRBV30, the J call TRBJ1-1; unclear D gene. The CDR3 runs to 14 residues. The germline V gene has CDR1 GTSNPN and CDR2 SVGIG (reference sequence). The germline V and J ends were trimmed by 3 bases and 4 bases, with 15 bases remaining between them. This chain's CDR3 is CAWRLGMGSTEAFF. For the CDR3, the DNA is TGTGCCTGGAGGCTGGGGATGGGGAGCACTGAAGCTTTCTTT.

The chain is built from TRBV27 and TRBJ1-2, with D perhaps matching TRBD1 (6 bases). Trimming pared 2 bases from V and 1 base from J, leaving 11 bases between. The CDR3 covers 15 residues. Looked up from germline, CDR1 is MNHEY and CDR2 is SMNVEV (reference sequence). The CDR3 coding sequence is TGTGCCAGCAGTTTAATGGCAGGGGTTAACTATGGCTACACCTTC. Translating it yields CASSLMAGVNYGYTF.

In nucleotides, the CDR3 is TGTGCCAGCAGCTTTGCGGGAGCACGCACAGATACGCAGTATTTT. This translates into CASSFAGARTDTQYF. This rearrangement joins TRBV7-2 to TRBJ2-3; 7 bases fit TRBD2. The CDR3 is made up of 15 amino acids. The J segment lost 1 base and the V segment lost 3 bases, leaving 4 bases of the junction unmatched. The germline V gene encodes CDR1 SGHTA and CDR2 FQGNSA.

In this sample, this clone turned up a few times. This chain connects TRBV6-5 to TRBJ2-1, with a weak D call TRBD2 (7 bases). V shed 6 bases and J shed 7 bases, with 19 bases lying between them. Germline V gene data show CDR1 as MNHEY and CDR2 as SVGAGI. There are 15 residues in the CDR3. CDR3 bases: TGTGCCAGCAGGAGGGCGGGGGCGGACTATAATGAGCAGTTCTTC. This codes for CASRRAGADYNEQFF.

CDR3 nucleotides: TGTGCCAGCAGCAAGCCGATACAGTCTGGCACTGAAGCTTTCTTT. It translates to CASSKPIQSGTEAFF. The chain employs TRBV5-4 and TRBJ1-1; D unclear. CDR1 is SGHNT and CDR2 is YYREEE in the germline V gene (reference sequence). This CDR3 has 15 residues. Trimming cost V 4 bases and J 4 bases, with 17 bases left between them.

A word on this clone: The junction shows a germline mismatch at one end, possibly a read error. The sample holds other DNA sequences that translate to the same CDR3. The chain is built from TRBV5-1 and TRBJ1-1, with D uncertain. The germline gives CDR1 SGHRS, CDR2 YFSETQ. This CDR3 contains 17 residues. The CDR3 nucleotides are TGCGCCAGCGGTCCCGGGAACTCCGCTTTATTGAACACTGAAGCTTTTTTT. Its protein is CASGPGNSALLNTEAFF.

J is TRBJ1-2 and V is TRBV6-4; tentatively, D is TRBD1 (6 bases). This CDR3 is built from 13 residues. From germline, CDR1 is MRHNA and CDR2 SNTAGT. Deletions cut 8 bases from V and 8 bases from J, with 18 bases between. As DNA, the CDR3 is TGTGCCAGCCACAGGGATTCCCGACTGGGCTACACCTTC. Its translation: CASHRDSRLGYTF.

V gene TRBV4-3 combines with J gene TRBJ1-4; possibly TRBD1 for D (5 bases). Per germline, CDR1 LGHNA and CDR2 YSLEER. V was shortened by 3 bases and J by 4 bases, with 12 bases between the two germline ends. The CDR3 has 15 residues. The CDR3 protein is CASSQGTAVNEKLFF. CDR3 nucleotide sequence: TGCGCCAGCAGCCAGGGGACTGCCGTTAATGAAAAACTGTTTTTT.

The rearrangement joins TRBV30 to TRBJ2-2, with 9 nucleotides matching TRBD1. The CDR3 loop spans 15 amino acids. Trimming took 2 bases from V and 3 from J; bases not matched to a gene: 4. Germline V lookup: CDR1 GTSNPN, CDR2 SVGIG (reference sequence). The DNA of the CDR3 is TGTGCCTGGAGTCCGGGACAGGGATACACCGGGGAGCTGTTTTTT. Translated, it gives CAWSPGQGYTGELFF.

In regard to this clone: One end of the junction does not line up with germline, which may come from a read error. V is TRBV2 and J is TRBJ1-2, with D tentatively TRBD1 (5 bases). CDR1 and CDR2 from the germline V gene are SNHLY and FYNNEI. This CDR3 region has 15 residues. CDR3 in amino acids: CASSEARGLDYGYPF. DNA for the CDR3: TGTGCCAGCAGTGAAGCGAGGGGACTTGACTATGGCTACCCCTTC. Full variable domain (missing parts from reference TRBV2 and TRBJ1-2): EPEVTQTPSHQVTQMGQEVILRCVPISNHLYFYWYRQILGQKVEFLVSFYNNEISEKSEIFDDQFSVERPDGSNFTLKIRSTKLEDSAMYFCASSEARGLDYGYPFGSGTRLTVV.

The chain carries TRBV18 and TRBJ1-5, with D possibly being TRBD1 (5 bases). The CDR3 length is 14 residues. Germline CDR1 and CDR2: KGHSH and LQKENI. V was cut by 3 bases and J by 3 bases, with 9 bases left in between. CDR3 DNA sequence: TGTGCCAGCTCACCCTCAGGGATCAATCAGCCCCAGCATTTT. Translation: CASSPSGINQPQHF.

For the CDR3, the DNA is TGTGCCAGCAGTGCAGGAACGAACACCGGGGAGCTGTTTTTT. This encodes CASSAGTNTGELFF. The rearrangement uses TRBV2 and TRBJ2-2; D is undetermined. This CDR3 region has 14 residues. V was cut by 4 bases and J by 0 bases, with 6 bases left in between. Germline loops: CDR1 SNHLY, CDR2 FYNNEI.

As for this clone: This CDR3 is also generated by other DNA sequences in the sample. This chain joins TRBV5-1 and TRBJ2-3; 10 bases align to TRBD2. The germline CDR1 and CDR2 sequences are SGHRS and YFSETQ. J was trimmed by 0 bases and V by 2 bases; bases with no gene match: 3. The length of the CDR3 is 16 residues. Here the CDR3 DNA reads TGCGCCAGCAGCTTACGGACTAGCGGTAGCACAGATACGCAGTATTTT. Amino acid sequence: CASSLRTSGSTDTQYF.

The rearrangement joins TRBV14 to TRBJ1-2; 8 nucleotides agree with TRBD1. J was trimmed by 8 bases and V by 0 bases; bases with no gene match: 14. Germline V CDR1 and CDR2: SGHDN, FVKESK. The CDR3 consists of 17 residues. This chain's CDR3 is CASSQDPPDRAIWGYTF. The CDR3 nucleotides are TGTGCCAGCAGCCAAGATCCTCCGGACAGGGCGATATGGGGCTACACCTTC.

The chain has TRBV23-1 and TRBJ1-4; TRBD1 agrees at 9 bases. TRBV23-1 is treated as an ORF (open reading frame) with a function not yet certain. Trimming cost V 1 base and J 7 bases; bases outside gene matches: 1. The length of the CDR3 is 14 residues. The DNA for the CDR3 is TGCGCCAGCAGTCAATTGGGACAGGGTGAAAAACTGTTTTTT. It codes for CASSQLGQGEKLFF.

This chain connects TRBV6-5 to TRBJ2-2; 11 bases are a match to TRBD1. The CDR3 spans 15 residues. Germline V gives CDR1 MNHEY, CDR2 SVGAGI. The ends lost 4 bases at V and 6 bases at J; junction bases unmatched: 4. The CDR3 coding sequence is TGTGCCAGCAGTTCACCGGGACAGGGGGCCGGGGAGCTGTTTTTT. Translating it yields CASSSPGQGAGELFF.